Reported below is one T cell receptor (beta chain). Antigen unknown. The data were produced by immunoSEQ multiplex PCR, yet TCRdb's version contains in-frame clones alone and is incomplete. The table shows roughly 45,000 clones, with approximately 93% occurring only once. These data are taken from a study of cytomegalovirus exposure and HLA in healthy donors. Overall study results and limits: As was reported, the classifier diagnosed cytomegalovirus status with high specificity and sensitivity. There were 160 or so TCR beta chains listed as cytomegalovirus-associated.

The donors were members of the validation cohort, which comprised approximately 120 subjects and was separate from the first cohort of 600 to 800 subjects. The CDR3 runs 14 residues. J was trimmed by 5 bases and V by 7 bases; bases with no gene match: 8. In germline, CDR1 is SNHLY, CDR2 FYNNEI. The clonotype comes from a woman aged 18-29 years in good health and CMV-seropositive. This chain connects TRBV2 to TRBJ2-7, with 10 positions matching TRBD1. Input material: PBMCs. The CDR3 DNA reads TGTGCCAGCAAGAGGGACAGGGGATACGACGAGCAGTACTTC. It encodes CASKRDRGYDEQYF.